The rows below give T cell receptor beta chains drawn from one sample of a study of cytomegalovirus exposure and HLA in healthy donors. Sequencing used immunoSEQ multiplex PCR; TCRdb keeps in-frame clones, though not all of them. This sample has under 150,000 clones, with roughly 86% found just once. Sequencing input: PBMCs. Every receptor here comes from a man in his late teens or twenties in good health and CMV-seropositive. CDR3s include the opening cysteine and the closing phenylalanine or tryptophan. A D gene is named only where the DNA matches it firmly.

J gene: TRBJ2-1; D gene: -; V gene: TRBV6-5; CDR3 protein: CASSRGNEQFF
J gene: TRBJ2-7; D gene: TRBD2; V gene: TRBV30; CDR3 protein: CAWGTSAPYEQYF
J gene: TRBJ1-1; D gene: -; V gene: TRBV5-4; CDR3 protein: CASSWEGTEAFF
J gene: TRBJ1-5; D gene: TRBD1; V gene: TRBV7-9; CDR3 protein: CASSSSLQGKGANQPQHF
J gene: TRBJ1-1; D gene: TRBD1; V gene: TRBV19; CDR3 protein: CASPGQGAGQNTEAFF
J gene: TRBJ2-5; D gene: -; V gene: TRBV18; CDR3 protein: CASSPPGVRAYQETQYF
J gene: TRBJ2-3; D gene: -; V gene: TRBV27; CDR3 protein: CASSFWPPNTQYF
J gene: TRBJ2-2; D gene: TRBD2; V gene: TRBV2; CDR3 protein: CASSRSGGPGTGELFF
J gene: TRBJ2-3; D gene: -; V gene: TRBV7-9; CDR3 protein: CASSPGEGTDTQYF
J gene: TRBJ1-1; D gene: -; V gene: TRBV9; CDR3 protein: CASSVGLRANTEAFF
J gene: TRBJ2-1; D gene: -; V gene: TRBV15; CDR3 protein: CATSRDTRQYEQFF
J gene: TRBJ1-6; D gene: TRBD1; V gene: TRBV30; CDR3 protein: CAWSVSTGNSPLHF
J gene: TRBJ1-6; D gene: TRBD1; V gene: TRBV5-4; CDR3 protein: CASSIGQGLGSPLHF
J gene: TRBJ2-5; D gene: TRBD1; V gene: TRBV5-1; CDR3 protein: CASAGTGGQETQYF
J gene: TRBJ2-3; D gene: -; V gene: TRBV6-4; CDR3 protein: CASSDGLDTQYF
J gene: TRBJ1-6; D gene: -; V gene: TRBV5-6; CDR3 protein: CASSLKGGSYNSPLHF
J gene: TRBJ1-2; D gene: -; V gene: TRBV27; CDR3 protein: CASSGGRNYGYTF
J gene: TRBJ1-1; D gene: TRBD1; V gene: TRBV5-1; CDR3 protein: CASSPGGLNTEAFF
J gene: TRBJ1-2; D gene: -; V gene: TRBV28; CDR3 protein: CASSFGAGPHGYTF
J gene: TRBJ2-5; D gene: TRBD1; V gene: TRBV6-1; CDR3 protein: CASSEVPRGRRETQYF
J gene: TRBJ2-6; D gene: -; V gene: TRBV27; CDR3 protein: CASSLSHSGANVLTF
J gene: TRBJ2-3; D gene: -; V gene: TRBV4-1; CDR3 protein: CASGRERDGQGYPTQYF
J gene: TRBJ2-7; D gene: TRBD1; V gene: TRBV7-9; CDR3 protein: CASSSGTDFYEQYF
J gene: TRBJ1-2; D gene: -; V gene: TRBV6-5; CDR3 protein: CASSYGGGWYGYTF
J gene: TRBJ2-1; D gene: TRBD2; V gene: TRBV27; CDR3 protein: CASTPGLAFEQFF
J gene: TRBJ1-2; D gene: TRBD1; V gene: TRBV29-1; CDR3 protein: CSVHGTQGDYGYTF
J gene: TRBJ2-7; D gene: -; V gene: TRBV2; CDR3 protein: CASSDWQGYEQYF
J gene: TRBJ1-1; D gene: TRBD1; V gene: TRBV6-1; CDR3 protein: CASSERGLNTEAFF
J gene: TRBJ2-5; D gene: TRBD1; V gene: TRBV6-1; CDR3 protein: CASSETTGVVATQYF